One and the same sample provided the 32 T cell receptor beta chains below, sequenced in a study of Graves' ophthalmopathy and Graves' hyperthyroidism. CDR3 regions of TCR beta were amplified from RNA transcripts. HTBI-primed first-round RT-PCR preceded second-round multiplex PCR. TCRdb re-called the multiplex PCR reads with MiXCR, one entry per CDR3 protein. The table shows 40,000 to 50,000 distinct CDR3 sequences, with roughly half occurring only once. The sequenced sample consisted of peripheral blood. The receptors here all came from an adult man with Graves' ophthalmopathy.

This clonotype has a count of ten or more. V gene TRBV11-2 combines with J gene TRBJ2-1, with D perhaps TRBD2 (6 bases). The CDR3 loop spans 12 amino acids. The V gene lost 3 bases and the J gene lost 7 bases, with 7 bases spanning the gap. Germline CDR1 and CDR2: SGHAT and FQNNGV. The CDR3 loop reads CASSLSGNEQFF. The DNA for the CDR3 is TGTGCCAGCAGCTTGAGCGGGAATGAGCAGTTCTTC. Full variable domain (remainder filled in from reference TRBV11-2 and TRBJ2-1): EAGVAQSPRYKIIEKRQSVAFWCNPISGHATLYWYQQILGQGPKLLIQFQNNGVVDDSQLPKDRFSAERLKGVDSTLKIQPAKLEDSAVYLCASSLSGNEQFFGPGTRLTVL.

This clonotype ranks as medium-sized (0.01 to 0.1%). The rearrangement links TRBV24-1 to TRBJ2-5; 10 nucleotides match TRBD1. The J segment lost 0 bases and the V segment lost 6 bases, leaving 3 bases of the junction unmatched. Germline CDR1 is KGHDR and CDR2 is SFDVKD. This CDR3 comprises 15 residues. The CDR3 DNA sequence: TGTGCCACCAGTCCCGGGACAGGGGACCAAGAGACCCAGTACTTC. Translated, it gives CATSPGTGDQETQYF.

This clonotype is categorized as medium-sized. The rearrangement links TRBV15 to TRBJ1-2, with 8 bases aligning to TRBD1. This CDR3 contains 15 residues. Germline-derived CDR1 and CDR2 are LNHNV and YYDKDF (reference sequence). V dropped 4 bases and J dropped 6; count of bases not matched to a gene: 10. The CDR3 nucleotides read TGTGCCACCAGCACCTCCCAGGGGGCGGAAGATGGCTACACCTTC. This gives the protein CATSTSQGAEDGYTF.

The J gene is TRBJ1-5, the V gene TRBV18; no clear D gene. Germline CDR1 is KGHSH and CDR2 is LQKENI. This CDR3 contains 14 residues. The V end lost 3 bases, the J end lost 4 bases, and 10 bases lay between the germline ends. DNA of the CDR3: TGTGCCAGCTCACCGCCGGAATTTAATCAGCCCCAGCATTTT. This gives the protein CASSPPEFNQPQHF.

The V and J genes are TRBV28 and TRBJ2-3, with 9 bases aligning to TRBD2. CDR3 length: 18 amino acids. V was pared by 5 bases and J by 0 bases, with 12 bases of the junction left unmatched. CDR1 MDHEN and CDR2 SYDVKM come from the germline V gene. CDR3 residues: CASSPLLAGRASTDTQYF. In nucleotides, the CDR3 is TGTGCCAGCAGTCCTCTACTAGCGGGTAGAGCTAGCACAGATACGCAGTATTTT.

This chain links TRBV24-1 with TRBJ2-2, with 7 bases matching TRBD1. J was trimmed by 0 bases and V by 3 bases; bases with no gene match: 0. Germline loops: CDR1 KGHDR, CDR2 SFDVKD. The CDR3 sequence is 15 residues long. The CDR3 is CATSDQGANTGELFF. DNA for the CDR3: TGTGCCACCAGTGATCAGGGGGCGAACACCGGGGAGCTGTTTTTT.

Many counts were recorded for this clonotype. The rearrangement links TRBV19 to TRBJ2-2, with TRBD1 as a possible D gene (6 bases). Deletions cut 7 bases from V and 2 bases from J, with 14 bases between. Germline V gene lookup returns CDR1 LNHDA and CDR2 SQIVND (reference sequence). The CDR3 has 15 amino acids. The CDR3 is CASIPGTSNTGELFF. The CDR3 bases are TGTGCCAGTATCCCTGGGACATCAAACACCGGGGAGCTGTTTTTT. The variable domain in full, completed from reference TRBV19 and TRBJ2-2, reads DGGITQSPKYLFRKEGQNVTLSCEQNLNHDAMYWYRQDPGQGLRLIYYSQIVNDFQKGDIAEGYSVSREKKESFPLTVTSAQKNPTAFYLCASIPGTSNTGELFFGEGSRLTVL.

The V gene is TRBV11-2, the J gene TRBJ2-7; D is unresolved. Per germline, CDR1 SGHAT and CDR2 FQNNGV. The CDR3 contains 13 residues. The CDR3 DNA reads TGTGCCAGCAACTTAGGAACATACAATGAGCAGTACGTC. Its protein is CASNLGTYNEQYV.

In its sample, this clonotype was seen a few times. The chain is built from TRBV18 and TRBJ1-4; TRBD1 might be the D (5 bases). The CDR3 is 13 residues long. Trimming pared 3 bases from V and 3 bases from J, leaving 5 bases between. Germline CDR1 and CDR2: KGHSH and LQKENI. The chain's CDR3 is CASSPGANEKLFF. The DNA for the CDR3 is TGTGCCAGCTCACCGGGGGCTAATGAAAAACTGTTTTTT.

This clonotype was picked up many times. V is TRBV4-1 and J is TRBJ2-7; 8 nucleotides line up with TRBD1. CDR3 length: 15 amino acids. V dropped 4 bases and J dropped 4; count of bases not matched to a gene: 9. Germline V gives CDR1 MGHRA, CDR2 YSYEKL. CDR3 bases: TGCGCCAGCAGCCCTTCCGCAGGGGGCGGGTACGAGCAGTACTTC. It is translated as CASSPSAGGGYEQYF.

Worth noting for this clonotype: No conserved phenylalanine or tryptophan ends this CDR3, so it is likely a read error. The DNA is left out, because the CDR3 cannot be placed on it with certainty; the CDR3 is given as TCRdb lists it. This chain links TRBV6-1 with TRBJ1-3; the D call of TRBD1 is as the table states it, not checked on the DNA. The germline V gene has CDR1 MNHNS and CDR2 SASEGT. The CDR3 is made up of 8 amino acids, end residues included. The CDR3 protein is CASSGRDR.

This rearrangement joins TRBV20-1 to TRBJ2-5, with TRBD2 matching 8 bases. Germline loops: CDR1 DFQATT, CDR2 SNEGSKA (reference sequence). This CDR3 has 13 residues. The J segment lost 7 bases and the V segment lost 2 bases, leaving 6 bases of the junction unmatched. The CDR3 protein is CSARSEREWTQYF. CDR3 in DNA: TGCAGTGCTAGAAGCGAGCGGGAGTGGACCCAGTACTTC.

This clonotype showed up many times. V usage is TRBV7-2 and J usage is TRBJ2-3; D unresolved. V dropped 3 bases and J dropped 2 bases, with 12 bases sitting between them. The germline V gene encodes CDR1 SGHTA and CDR2 FQGNSA. CDR3 length: 15 residues. The CDR3 DNA follows: TGTGCCAGCAGCTTGAAAGGGTCCTTCACAGATACGCAGTATTTT. Protein product: CASSLKGSFTDTQYF.

In its sample, this clonotype was seen many times. This chain connects TRBV29-1 to TRBJ1-1; 7 nucleotides agree with TRBD1. This CDR3 contains 12 residues. Germline CDR1 is SQVTM and CDR2 is ANQGSEA. The CDR3 here is CSGGKQGTEAFF. The DNA of the CDR3 is TGCAGTGGGGGTAAACAGGGGACAGAAGCTTTCTTT. Full variable domain (outside the CDR3, taken from reference TRBV29-1 and TRBJ1-1): SAVISQKPSRDICQRGTSLTIQCQVDSQVTMMFWYRQQPGQSLTLIATANQGSEATYESGFVIDKFPISRPNLTFSTLTVSNMSPEDSSIYLCSGGKQGTEAFFGQGTRLTVV.

The chain combines TRBV24-1 with TRBJ2-3, with D possibly TRBD1 on 6 matching bases. Trimming took 3 bases from V and 3 from J, leaving 15 bases between them. Germline-derived CDR1 and CDR2 are KGHDR and SFDVKD. This CDR3 contains 16 residues. CDR3 protein: CATSDTGRGTTDTQYF. The CDR3, as DNA: TGTGCCACCAGTGATACTGGTAGGGGGACAACAGATACGCAGTATTTT.

The chain uses TRBV7-9 and TRBJ1-5; D possibly corresponds to TRBD1 (5 bases). Per germline, CDR1 SEHNR and CDR2 FQNEAQ (reference sequence). Trimming pared 6 bases from V and 1 base from J, leaving 16 bases between. CDR3 length equals 16 residues. CDR3 in amino acids: CASRYPGEGSNQPQHF. The CDR3 bases are TGTGCCAGCAGGTACCCCGGCGAGGGGAGCAATCAGCCCCAGCATTTT.

The V gene is TRBV28, the J gene TRBJ1-1, with 7 bases lining up with TRBD1. The V gene's germline CDR1 is MDHEN and CDR2 SYDVKM. The V and J ends lost 5 bases and 7 bases, in that order; junction bases with no gene match: 7. CDR3 length: 13 amino acids. The CDR3 nucleotides read TGTGCCAGCAGTGTAGGGGGCATACGTGAAGCTTTCTTT. Its protein is CASSVGGIREAFF. The entire variable domain, with the rest obtained from reference TRBV28 and TRBJ1-1, is as follows: DVKVTQSSRYLVKRTGEKVFLECVQDMDHENMFWYRQDPGLGLRLIYFSYDVKMKEKGDIPEGYSVSREKKERFSLILESASTNQTSMYLCASSVGGIREAFFGQGTRLTVV.

This clonotype was observed a few times. The chain has TRBV11-2 and TRBJ2-7, with D tentatively TRBD1 or TRBD2 (5 bases each). V was cut by 5 bases and J by 2 bases, with 19 bases left in between. The CDR3 covers 16 residues. Germline V gene sequence: CDR1 SGHAT, CDR2 FQNNGV. In DNA, the CDR3 is TGTGCCAGCAGCCCGACAACGACGGGACGGGCCTACGAGCAGTACGTC. Amino acids: CASSPTTTGRAYEQYV.

The rearrangement links TRBV7-2 to TRBJ2-1; 11 positions agree with TRBD2. CDR1 and CDR2 (germline): SGHTA, FQGNSA. The CDR3 covers 15 residues. The V gene end was trimmed by 4 bases and the J gene end by 2 bases; junction bases not matched to a gene: 1. CDR3 region: CASSSGLAAYNEQFF. The CDR3 region has the DNA TGTGCCAGCAGCTCGGGACTAGCGGCCTACAATGAGCAGTTCTTC.

As for this clonotype: Here the CDR3 omits its conserved ending phenylalanine or tryptophan, so a read error is the likely source. The rearrangement links TRBV2 to TRBJ2-2, with D uncertain. The CDR3 totals 13 residues. Germline assignment: CDR1 SNHLY and CDR2 FYNNEI. This CDR3 reads CASNKVNTEELFS. The CDR3 DNA follows: TGTGCCAGCAATAAGGTGAACACCGAGGAGCTGTTTTCT.

The chain carries TRBV2 and TRBJ1-6; TRBD1 matches at 9 bases. This CDR3 spans 16 amino acids. V trimming: 5 bases; J trimming: 6 bases; junction bases outside the gene matches: 8. Germline V gives CDR1 SNHLY, CDR2 FYNNEI. The CDR3 reads CASSPGQGMSNSPLHF. For the CDR3, the DNA is TGTGCCAGCAGTCCAGGACAGGGGATGAGTAATTCACCCCTCCACTTT.

This clonotype came up many times. The J gene is TRBJ1-2, the V gene TRBV4-1; D is undetermined. V was cut by 1 base and J by 5 bases, with 11 bases left in between. This CDR3 region has 14 residues. In germline, CDR1 is MGHRA, CDR2 YSYEKL. For the CDR3, the DNA is TGCGCCAGCAGCCAAGGAGACGGGGTTTATGGCTACACCTTC. Its protein is CASSQGDGVYGYTF.

Many counts were recorded for this clonotype. The chain couples TRBV19 to TRBJ2-2; 8 nucleotides align to TRBD1. The CDR3 sequence is 15 residues long. From germline, CDR1 is LNHDA and CDR2 SQIVND (reference sequence). V trimming: 9 bases; J trimming: 6 bases; junction bases outside the gene matches: 12. The CDR3 DNA reads as TGTGCCAGCACGAGTGGACAGGGAGAGGCCGGGGAGCTGTTTTTT. This codes for CASTSGQGEAGELFF.

This clonotype was found many times. The V call is TRBV12-3 or TRBV12-4, the J call TRBJ2-7; no clear D. V lost 6 bases and J lost 2, with 14 bases in between. The CDR3 spans 14 residues. Here the CDR3 reads CASRSVIPPYEQYF. The CDR3 bases are TGTGCCAGCAGGTCGGTAATACCCCCCTACGAGCAGTACTTC.

In its sample, this clonotype was seen once. At one end the junction does not follow the germline gene, possibly because of a read error. The rearrangement links TRBV12-3 or TRBV12-4 to TRBJ2-1; D gene uncertain. The CDR3 loop spans 12 amino acids. The CDR3 nucleotides are TGTGCCAGCAGGCCGGGCTGCAATGGGCAGTTCTTC. This gives the protein CASRPGCNGQFF.

With regard to this clonotype: Here the CDR3 omits its conserved ending phenylalanine or tryptophan, so a read error is the likely source. The chain couples TRBV15 to TRBJ2-5; D possibly corresponds to TRBD2 (7 bases). This CDR3 contains 17 residues. The germline V gene has CDR1 LNHNV and CDR2 YYDKDF (reference sequence). The DNA of the CDR3 is TGTGCCACTAGCAGGGTCAGAGGGGGAGGGCCGGAGGAGATCCAGTACTTG. Its protein is CATSRVRGGGPEEIQYL.

V usage is TRBV20-1 and J usage is TRBJ2-7; no reliable D call. The J call may be mistaken, given a closer DNA end match to TRBJ2-5. The CDR3 totals 9 residues. The germline V gene has CDR1 DFQATT and CDR2 SNEGSKA (reference sequence). The CDR3 sequence is CSASGTQYF. CDR3 nucleotide sequence: TGCAGTGCCTCCGGGACCCAGTACTTC.

To note about this clonotype: Without the conserved terminal phenylalanine or tryptophan, this CDR3 likely stems from a read error. The DNA is omitted, as the CDR3 cannot be located on it reliably, and the CDR3 follows TCRdb's listing. The chain recombines TRBV9 with TRBJ2-7; the listed D gene, TRBD1, was not tested against the DNA. Both ends counted, the CDR3 spans 10 residues. Looked up from germline, CDR1 is SGDLS and CDR2 is YYNGEE. The CDR3: CASSVAWRQG.

A few counts support this clonotype. Possible read error: a much larger clone is one base away. The CDR3 DNA follows: TGTGCCAGCAGCCCCGGGACGGACTATGGCTACACCTTC. This codes for CASSPGTDYGYTF. V is TRBV6-2 or TRBV6-3 and J is TRBJ1-2; D is perhaps TRBD1 (5 bases). CDR1 and CDR2 (germline): MNHEY, SVGEGT. Deletions cut 6 bases from V and 3 bases from J, with 11 bases between. CDR3 length: 13 residues.

The chain couples TRBV30 to TRBJ2-2, with 7 nucleotides matching TRBD2. CDR1 GTSNPN and CDR2 SVGIG come from the germline V gene (reference sequence). The CDR3 extends over 11 amino acids. J was trimmed by 6 bases and V by 5 bases; bases with no gene match: 0. The DNA of the CDR3 is TGTGCCTGGGGGGGGGCCGGGGAGCTGTTTTTT. Translation gives CAWGGAGELFF.

The chain recombines TRBV7-9 with TRBJ2-3; TRBD1 or TRBD2 may be the D gene (5 bases each). The CDR3 sequence is 14 residues long. Trimming stripped 10 bases from V and 2 bases from J, with 16 bases between. Germline assignment: CDR1 SEHNR and CDR2 FQNEAQ (reference sequence). The CDR3 here is CATYPGRSTDTQYF. CDR3 nucleotides: TGTGCCACCTATCCGGGACGCTCCACAGATACGCAGTATTTT.

This rearrangement joins TRBV29-1 to TRBJ1-1; D perhaps matches TRBD1 (5 bases). V shed 6 bases and J shed 6 bases, with 11 bases lying between them. CDR1 is SQVTM, CDR2 ANQGSEA, per germline. The CDR3 runs to 11 residues. The CDR3 reads CSVARDAEAFF. In DNA, the CDR3 is TGCAGCGTCGCTAGGGACGCTGAAGCTTTCTTT.